The entry that follows covers one T cell receptor (beta chain) sequence. No antigen is known for it. The data belong to a study of Ad26.COV2.S vaccination and SARS-CoV-2 variants. Study-level points and caveats: Substantial breadth was reported for post-vaccination spike-specific CD8+ and CD4+ T cells. Individuals receiving vaccine had higher spike-specific TCR breadth than placebo recipients did. With respect to non-spike TCR breadth, vaccine and placebo recipients were similar. Measurements of TCR breadth and depth may have given underestimates of the total T cell responses.

This table comes from immunoSEQ multiplex PCR, and its TCRdb copy is limited to in-frame clones, with some not included. The sample has about 350,000 clones, just over 90% seen once. The germline V and J ends were trimmed by 0 bases and 1 base, with 20 bases remaining between them. CDR3 length equals 19 residues. Germline V CDR1 and CDR2: SGHNT, YYREEE (reference sequence). This TCR was sampled from a human donor who had recovered from COVID-19. The input for sequencing was peripheral blood, taken after recovery from COVID-19. The chain carries TRBV5-4 and TRBJ1-5, with a possible D match to TRBD1 (5 bases). In nucleotides, the CDR3 is TGTGCCAGCAGCTTGGAAGAGGGATCTCCAAGGGACAGCAATCAGCCCCAGCATTTT. It is translated as CASSLEEGSPRDSNQPQHF.